This T cell receptor (beta chain) was captured in a study of T cell responses to AZD1222 COVID-19 vaccine. Germline assignment: CDR1 GTSNPN and CDR2 SVGIG (reference sequence). This CDR3 is built from 15 residues. With V trimmed by 1 base and J by 6 bases, 9 bases remained unmatched. This clone was observed once. Assay: immunoSEQ multiplex PCR; the TCRdb copy retains only in-frame clones and omits some. The sample lists around 72,000 clones, around 87% occurring once. This sequence joins TRBV30 and TRBJ1-1; 9 bases map to TRBD1. The receptor's source is an adult in good health. The sample consisted of peripheral blood, taken on day 0 of AZD1222 vaccination. As DNA, the CDR3 is TGTGCCTGGAGTGACAGGGGGCAAACAGACGCTGAAGCTTTCTTT. Its protein product is CAWSDRGQTDAEAFF.